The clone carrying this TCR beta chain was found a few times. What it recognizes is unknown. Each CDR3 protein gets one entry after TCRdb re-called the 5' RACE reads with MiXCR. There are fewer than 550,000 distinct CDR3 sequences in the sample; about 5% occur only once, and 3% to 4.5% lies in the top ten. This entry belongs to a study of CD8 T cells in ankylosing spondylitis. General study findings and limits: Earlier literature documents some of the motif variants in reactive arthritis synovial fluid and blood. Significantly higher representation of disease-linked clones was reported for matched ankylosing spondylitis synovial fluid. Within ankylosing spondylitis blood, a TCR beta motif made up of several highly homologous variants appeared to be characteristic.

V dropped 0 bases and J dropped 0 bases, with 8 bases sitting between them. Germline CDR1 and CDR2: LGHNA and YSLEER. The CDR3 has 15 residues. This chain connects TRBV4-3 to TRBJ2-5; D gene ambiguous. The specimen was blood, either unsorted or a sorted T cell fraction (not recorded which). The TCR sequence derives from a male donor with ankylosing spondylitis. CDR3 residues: CASSQDGYDQETQYF. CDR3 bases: TGCGCCAGCAGCCAAGATGGTTACGACCAAGAGACCCAGTACTTC.